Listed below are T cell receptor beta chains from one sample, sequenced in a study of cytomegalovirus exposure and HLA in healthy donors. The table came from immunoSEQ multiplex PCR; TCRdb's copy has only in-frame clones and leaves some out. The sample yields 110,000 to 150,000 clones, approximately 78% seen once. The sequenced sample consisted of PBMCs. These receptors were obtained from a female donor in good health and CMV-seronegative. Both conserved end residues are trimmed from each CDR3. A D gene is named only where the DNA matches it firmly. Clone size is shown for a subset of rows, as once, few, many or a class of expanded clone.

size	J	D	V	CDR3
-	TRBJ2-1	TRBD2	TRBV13	ASSFNPGLAANNEQF
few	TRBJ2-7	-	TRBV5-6	ASSLTGVSYEQY
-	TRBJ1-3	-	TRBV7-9	ASSPGDLSFTGNTIY
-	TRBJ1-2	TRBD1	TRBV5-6	ASSFFDRAKNYGYT
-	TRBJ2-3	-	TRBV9	ASSRDYTDTQY
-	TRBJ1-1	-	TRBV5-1	ASSGGRQGWMNTEAF
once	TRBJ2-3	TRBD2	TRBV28	ASSQTTSGLEDTQY
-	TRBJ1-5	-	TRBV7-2	ASSFEASSSNQPQH
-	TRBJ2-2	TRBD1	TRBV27	ASSPDRGRAGELF
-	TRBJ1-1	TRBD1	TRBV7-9	ASIGQGVGNTEAF
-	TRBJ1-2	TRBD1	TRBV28	ASTLTGGGYT
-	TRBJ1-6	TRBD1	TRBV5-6	ASSFRDSGYSPLH
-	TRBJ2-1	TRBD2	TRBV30	ARGLAGVQNEQF
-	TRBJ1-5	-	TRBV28	ASSFTGFRQPQH
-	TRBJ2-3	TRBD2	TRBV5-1	ASSAASGGASTDTQY
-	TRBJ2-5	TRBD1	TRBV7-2	ASSSGGLKTQY
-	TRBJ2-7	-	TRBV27	ASSPLQVYEQY
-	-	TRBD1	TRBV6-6	ASSRQGGAGSYEQY
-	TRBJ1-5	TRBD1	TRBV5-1	ASSLGGQQNQPQH
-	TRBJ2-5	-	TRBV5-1	ASSLEGQGQETQY
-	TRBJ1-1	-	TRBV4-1	ASSQDTGHTEAF
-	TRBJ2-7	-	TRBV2	ASSGWVSGEQY
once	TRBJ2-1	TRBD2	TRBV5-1	ASSPVAGGLYNEQF